This TCR beta chain was recorded in a study of blood T cells in healthy people across ages. Per germline, CDR1 SGHDN and CDR2 FVKESK. The CDR3 is 15 residues long. J was trimmed by 11 bases and V by 0 bases; bases with no gene match: 11. A second about 7 to 12 cycle PCR used barcoded and J-beta primers. TCRdb processed the 5' RACE reads anew with MiXCR; each CDR3 protein has one entry. The sample contains about 1.8 million distinct CDR3 sequences, 49% of which appear only once. The sample was blood. The sequence came from a woman aged 40 to 49 in good health. The V call is TRBV14, the J call TRBJ2-5, with 8 bases matching TRBD2. CDR3 region: CASSQESRGVREQYF. The CDR3 DNA is TGTGCCAGCAGCCAAGAGTCGCGGGGGGTTCGGGAGCAGTACTTC.